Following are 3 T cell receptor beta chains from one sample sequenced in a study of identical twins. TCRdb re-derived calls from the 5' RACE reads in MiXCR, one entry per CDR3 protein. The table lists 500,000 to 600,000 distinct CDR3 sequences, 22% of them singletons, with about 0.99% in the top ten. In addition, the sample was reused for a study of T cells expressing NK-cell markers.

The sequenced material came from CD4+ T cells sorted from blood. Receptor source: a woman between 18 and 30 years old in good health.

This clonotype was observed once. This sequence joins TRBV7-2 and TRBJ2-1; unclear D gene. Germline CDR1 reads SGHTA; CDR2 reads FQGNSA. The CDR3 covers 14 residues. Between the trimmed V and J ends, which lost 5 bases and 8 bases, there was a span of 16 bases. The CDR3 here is CASSPDSPRDEQFF. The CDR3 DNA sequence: TGTGCCAGCAGCCCCGATTCGCCTAGGGATGAGCAGTTCTTC.

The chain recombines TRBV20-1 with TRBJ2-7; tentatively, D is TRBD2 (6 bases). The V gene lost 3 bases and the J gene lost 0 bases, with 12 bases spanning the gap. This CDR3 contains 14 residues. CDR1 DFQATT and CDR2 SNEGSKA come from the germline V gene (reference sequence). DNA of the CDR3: TGCAGTGCTAGTGGAGGGGCCAGCTCCTACGAGCAGTACTTC. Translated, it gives CSASGGASSYEQYF.

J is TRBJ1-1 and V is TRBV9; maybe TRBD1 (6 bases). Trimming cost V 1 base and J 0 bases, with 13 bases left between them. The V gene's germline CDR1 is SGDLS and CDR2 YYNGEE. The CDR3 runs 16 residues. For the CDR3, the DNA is TGTGCCAGCAGCGTAAGAGGGGACACGGTGAACACTGAAGCTTTCTTT. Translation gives CASSVRGDTVNTEAFF.